The 22 T cell receptor beta chains below all came from one sample that was sequenced in a study of cytotoxic CD8 clonotypes in ibrutinib-treated CLL. Produced via immunoSEQ multiplex PCR; TCRdb's table is partial and in-frame only. The table records almost 250,000 clones, 60% to 75% of them present only once. Sequenced material: PBMCs, taken after 24 months of ibrutinib treatment. The origin of the receptors is a human donor with chronic lymphocytic leukemia.

The chain links TRBV4-1 to TRBJ1-4; 12 nucleotides align to TRBD1. The CDR3 totals 16 residues. V dropped 0 bases and J dropped 11; count of bases not matched to a gene: 7. CDR1 is MGHRA, CDR2 YSYEKL, per germline. The CDR3 reads CASSQDEGDRGPKLFF. The DNA of the CDR3 is TGCGCCAGCAGCCAAGATGAGGGGGACAGGGGGCCGAAACTGTTTTTT.

V gene TRBV2 combines with J gene TRBJ1-4, with D perhaps matching TRBD1 (6 bases). Trimming removed 3 bases from V and 8 bases from J, with 13 bases in between. The V gene's germline CDR1 is SNHLY and CDR2 FYNNEI. The CDR3 spans 14 residues. CDR3 protein: CASSDSGQGEKLFF. CDR3 bases: TGTGCCAGCAGTGATTCCGGCCAGGGGGAAAAACTGTTTTTT.

This sequence joins TRBV4-3 and TRBJ1-5; unclear D gene. The CDR3 is made up of 15 amino acids. Germline V gene data show CDR1 as LGHNA and CDR2 as YSLEER. With 4 bases removed from V and 2 bases from J, the gap between germline ends came to 12 bases. The CDR3 DNA sequence: TGCGCCAGCAGCCGCCTACATAGGGGCAATCAGCCCCAGCATTTT. The encoded protein is CASSRLHRGNQPQHF.

The table lists this clone with a few counts. One junction end disagrees with the germline gene, perhaps due to a read error. This chain links TRBV10-3 with TRBJ1-1; no reliable D call. This CDR3 has 12 amino acids. Germline values: CDR1 ENHRY, CDR2 SYGVKD. CDR3 sequence: CAIRTSNTEAFF. Written as DNA, the CDR3 is TGTGCCATCAGAACCTCAAACACTGAGGCTTTCTTT.

The chain links TRBV5-1 to TRBJ2-1; TRBD2 matches at 7 bases. Germline V CDR1 and CDR2: SGHRS, YFSETQ. This CDR3 has 16 amino acids. J lost 6 bases, V lost 4 bases, and 13 bases had no gene match. CDR3 residues: CASSEGGGAGVNEQFF. For the CDR3, the DNA is TGCGCCAGCAGCGAAGGCGGGGGTGCCGGCGTCAATGAGCAGTTCTTC.

As DNA, the CDR3 is TGCAGCCCCTCTAGCGGCTACCAAGAGACCCAGTACTTC. This sequence encodes CSPSSGYQETQYF. The chain links TRBV29-1 to TRBJ2-5, with 7 bases fitting TRBD2. This CDR3 contains 13 residues. V was clipped by 8 bases and J by 0 bases; unmatched bases: 6. CDR1 is SQVTM and CDR2 is ANQGSEA in the germline V gene.

The V and J genes are TRBV27 and TRBJ2-7, with 7 bases fitting TRBD2. In germline, CDR1 is MNHEY, CDR2 SMNVEV (reference sequence). The CDR3 is 15 amino acids. After removal of 5 bases from V and 0 bases from J, the junction contained 7 bases not matched to a gene. The CDR3 reads CASSPFGGSSYEQYF. Written as DNA, the CDR3 is TGTGCCAGCAGTCCCTTCGGGGGGAGCTCCTACGAGCAGTACTTC.

This clone has a handful of counts. The chain recombines TRBV19 with TRBJ1-2, with 10 bases that match TRBD1. V dropped 4 bases and J dropped 8; count of bases not matched to a gene: 7. This CDR3 comprises 14 residues. Germline CDR1 LNHDA, CDR2 SQIVND (reference sequence). As DNA, the CDR3 is TGTGCCAGTAGTACACCGGGACAGGGGCGCGGCTACACCTTC. It is translated as CASSTPGQGRGYTF.

The table lists this clone with a count of one. This chain connects TRBV6-5 to TRBJ2-5; D ambiguous. Germline V gene sequence: CDR1 MNHEY, CDR2 SVGAGI. Trimming stripped 0 bases from V and 5 bases from J, with 4 bases between. The CDR3 runs 12 residues. The DNA for the CDR3 is TGTGCCAGCAGTTACTCTCACGAGACCCAGTACTTC. Its translation: CASSYSHETQYF.

The chain has TRBV9 and TRBJ2-7; no clear D gene. CDR1 is SGDLS, CDR2 YYNGEE, per germline. V was trimmed by 0 bases and J by 2 bases, leaving 9 bases between them. This CDR3 is built from 14 residues. The CDR3 sequence is CASSVATVPYEQYF. In DNA, the CDR3 is TGTGCCAGCAGCGTAGCTACGGTCCCCTACGAGCAGTACTTC.

Points on this clone: A junction boundary mismatches the germline segment, possibly from a read error. This chain links TRBV7-7 with TRBJ1-1, with 8 nucleotides matching TRBD1. Germline CDR1 reads SSHAT; CDR2 reads FNYEAQ (reference sequence). The CDR3 has 15 residues. Written as DNA, the CDR3 is TGTGCTAGCAGCGTCCCGCGGGACAGGCTGACTGAAGCTTTCTTT. It encodes CASSVPRDRLTEAFF.

The V call is TRBV7-8, the J call TRBJ1-5, with 7 bases fitting TRBD1. This CDR3 contains 15 residues. The J segment lost 1 base and the V segment lost 2 bases, leaving 2 bases of the junction unmatched. Germline V lookup: CDR1 SGHVS, CDR2 FQNEAQ. The CDR3: CASSLSGQSNQPQHF. In nucleotides, the CDR3 is TGTGCCAGCAGCTTATCGGGACAGAGCAATCAGCCCCAGCATTTT.

The V and J genes are TRBV19 and TRBJ2-7; 14 nucleotides line up with TRBD2. J lost 4 bases, V lost 4 bases, and 6 bases had no gene match. CDR3 length equals 16 residues. Germline V gives CDR1 LNHDA, CDR2 SQIVND (reference sequence). CDR3 sequence reads: CASSTPGLAGEYEQYF. CDR3 bases: TGTGCCAGTAGTACCCCGGGACTAGCGGGAGAATACGAGCAGTACTTC.

CDR3 sequence: CASSHGGPREAFF. CDR3 in DNA: TGTGCCAGCAGCCATGGGGGGCCCAGGGAAGCTTTCTTT. The chain couples TRBV14 to TRBJ1-1, with D possibly matching TRBD1 (6 bases). With 3 bases removed from V and 8 bases from J, the gap between germline ends came to 13 bases. Germline CDR1 SGHDN, CDR2 FVKESK. This CDR3 is 13 amino acids long.

This clone was found a few times. The CDR3 bases are TGTGCCAGCAGTCCGAGGCCAATCACAGATACGCAGTATTTT. It yields the protein CASSPRPITDTQYF. The chain is built from TRBV28 and TRBJ2-3; D unresolved. The germline gives CDR1 MDHEN, CDR2 SYDVKM. V was shortened by 5 bases and J by 2 bases, with 11 bases between the two germline ends. The CDR3 length is 14 residues.

CDR3 DNA: TGTGCCAGTAGTATGGCACTGAACACTGAAGCTTTCTTT. It codes for CASSMALNTEAFF. The chain employs TRBV19 and TRBJ1-1; unclear D gene. The CDR3 extends over 13 amino acids. Germline CDR1 is LNHDA and CDR2 is SQIVND (reference sequence). V lost 3 bases and J lost 0, with 5 bases in between.

Concerning this clone itself: The junction shows a germline mismatch at one end, possibly a read error. This rearrangement joins TRBV7-7 to TRBJ2-3; possibly TRBD1 for D (5 bases). The germline V gene encodes CDR1 SSHAT and CDR2 FNYEAQ (reference sequence). This CDR3 contains 15 residues. CDR3 coding DNA: TGTGCTAGCAGCTTAGGGCCAGGGCACACAGATACGCAGTATTTT. Its protein is CASSLGPGHTDTQYF.

This clone was observed a handful of times. The V gene is TRBV30, the J gene TRBJ1-1; no clear D gene. Germline V gene sequence: CDR1 GTSNPN, CDR2 SVGIG (reference sequence). The V end was cut by 1 base, the J end by 1 base, with 7 bases between. There are 13 residues in the CDR3. The CDR3 coding sequence is TGTGCCTGGAGTGCATCGGGGAACACTGAAGCTTTCTTT. Its translation is CAWSASGNTEAFF.

A remark on this clone: Other nucleotide sequences from this sample produce the same CDR3. This chain joins TRBV6-5 and TRBJ2-7, with D maybe TRBD1 (6 bases). CDR3 size: 12 residues. Trimming left V 5 bases short and J 1 base short, with 6 bases between. Germline CDR1 and CDR2: MNHEY and SVGAGI. CDR3 amino acids: CASSGTSYEQYF. CDR3 DNA: TGTGCCAGCAGTGGGACATCCTACGAGCAGTACTTC.

A few counts support this clone. The V call is TRBV6-5, the J call TRBJ1-3; possibly TRBD1 for D (6 bases). The CDR3 loop spans 15 amino acids. Germline V lookup: CDR1 MNHEY, CDR2 SVGAGI. V lost 6 bases to trimming and J lost 4 bases, with 16 bases between them. This chain's CDR3 is CASRPHTGFGNTIYF. The CDR3 region has the DNA TGTGCCAGCAGACCCCACACAGGGTTCGGAAACACCATATATTTT.

CDR3 sequence reads: CASSWREAQDEQYF. The CDR3 DNA sequence: TGCGCCAGCAGCTGGCGGGAGGCCCAGGACGAGCAGTACTTC. The chain couples TRBV5-1 to TRBJ2-7; 8 bases are shared with TRBD2. V lost 3 bases to trimming and J lost 5 bases; unmatched junction nucleotides: 7. This CDR3 contains 14 residues. Per germline, CDR1 SGHRS and CDR2 YFSETQ.

V is TRBV6-5 and J is TRBJ2-7, with TRBD1 identical over 10 bases. The V gene end was trimmed by 6 bases and the J gene end by 2 bases; junction bases not matched to a gene: 4. The CDR3 is made up of 14 amino acids. Germline-derived CDR1 and CDR2 are MNHEY and SVGAGI. Here the CDR3 DNA reads TGTGCCAGCAGACGGACAGGGGGGGCCTACGAGCAGTACTTC. Translating gives CASRRTGGAYEQYF.